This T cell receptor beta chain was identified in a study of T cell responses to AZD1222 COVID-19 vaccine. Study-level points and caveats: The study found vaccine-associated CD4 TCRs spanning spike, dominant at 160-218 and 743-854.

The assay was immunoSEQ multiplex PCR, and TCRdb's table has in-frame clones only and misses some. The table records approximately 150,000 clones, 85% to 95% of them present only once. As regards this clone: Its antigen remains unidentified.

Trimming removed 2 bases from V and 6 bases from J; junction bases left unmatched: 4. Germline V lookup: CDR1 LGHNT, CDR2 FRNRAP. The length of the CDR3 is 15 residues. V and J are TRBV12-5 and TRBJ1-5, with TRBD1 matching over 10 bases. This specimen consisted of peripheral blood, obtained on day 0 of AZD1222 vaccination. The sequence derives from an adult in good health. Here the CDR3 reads CASGLIDRGLQPQHF. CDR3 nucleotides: TGTGCTAGTGGTTTGATAGACAGGGGGCTTCAGCCCCAGCATTTT.